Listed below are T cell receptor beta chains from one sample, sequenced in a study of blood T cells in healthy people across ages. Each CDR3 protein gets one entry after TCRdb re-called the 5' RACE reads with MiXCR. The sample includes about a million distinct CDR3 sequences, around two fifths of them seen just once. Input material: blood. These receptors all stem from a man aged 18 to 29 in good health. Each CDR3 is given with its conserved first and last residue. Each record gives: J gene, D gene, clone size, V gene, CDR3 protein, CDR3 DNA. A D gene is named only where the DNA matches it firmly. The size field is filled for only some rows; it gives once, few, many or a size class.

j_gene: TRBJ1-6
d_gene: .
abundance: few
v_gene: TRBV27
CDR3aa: CASSWAGQNSPLHF
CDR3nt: TGTGCCAGCAGTTGGGCAGGGCAGAATTCACCCCTCCACTTT

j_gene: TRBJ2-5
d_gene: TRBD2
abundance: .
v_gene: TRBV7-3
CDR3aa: CASSLNSPLAGGIETQYF
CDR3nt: TGTGCCAGCAGCTTAAATTCCCCCCTAGCGGGGGGGATCGAGACCCAGTACTTC

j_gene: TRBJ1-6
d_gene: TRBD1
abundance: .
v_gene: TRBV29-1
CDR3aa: CSVRETGLNSPLHF
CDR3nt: TGCAGCGTTCGCGAGACAGGGCTAAATTCACCCCTCCACTTT

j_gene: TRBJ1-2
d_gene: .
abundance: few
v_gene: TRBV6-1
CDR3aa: CASSEGAGYGYTF
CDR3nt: TGTGCCAGCAGTGAGGGGGCCGGCTATGGCTACACCTTC

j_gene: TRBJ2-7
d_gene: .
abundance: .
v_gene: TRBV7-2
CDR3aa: CASSLTEGYEQYF
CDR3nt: TGTGCCAGCAGCCTCACGGAGGGATACGAGCAGTACTTC

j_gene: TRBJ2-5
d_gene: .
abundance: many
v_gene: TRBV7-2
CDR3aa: CASSIQETQYF
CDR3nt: TGTGCCAGCAGCATACAAGAGACCCAGTACTTC

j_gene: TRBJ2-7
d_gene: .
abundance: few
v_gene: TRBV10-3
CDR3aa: CAITPGKSYEQYF
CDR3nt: TGTGCCATCACTCCGGGAAAGAGCTACGAGCAGTACTTC

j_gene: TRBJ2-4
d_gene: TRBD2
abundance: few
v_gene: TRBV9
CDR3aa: CASSVRGGRDIQYF
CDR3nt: TGTGCCAGCAGCGTACGCGGGGGAAGGGACATTCAGTACTTC

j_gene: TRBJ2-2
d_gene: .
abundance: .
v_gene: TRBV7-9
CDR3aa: CASSSSASANTGELFF
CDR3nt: TGTGCCAGCAGCTCCAGCGCGAGTGCGAACACCGGGGAGCTGTTTTTT

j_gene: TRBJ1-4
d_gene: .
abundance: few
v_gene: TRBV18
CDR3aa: CASSPELGEKLFF
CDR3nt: TGTGCCAGCTCACCGGAATTAGGTGAAAAACTGTTTTTT

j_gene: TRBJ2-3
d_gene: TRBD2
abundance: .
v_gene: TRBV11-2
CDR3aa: CASSLVRGGSGQYF
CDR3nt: TGTGCCAGCAGCTTAGTCCGGGGGGGTTCAGGGCAGTATTTT

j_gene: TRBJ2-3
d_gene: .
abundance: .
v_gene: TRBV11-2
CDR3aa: CASSSRQRATDTQYF
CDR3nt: TGTGCCAGCAGCTCCCGACAGCGTGCCACAGATACGCAGTATTTT

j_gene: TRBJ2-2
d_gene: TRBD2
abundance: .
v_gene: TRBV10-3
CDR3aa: CAISSGTSVTGELFF
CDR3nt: TGTGCCATCAGTTCCGGGACTAGCGTCACCGGGGAGCTGTTTTTT

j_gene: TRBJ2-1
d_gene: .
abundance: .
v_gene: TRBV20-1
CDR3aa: CSARTVGRSNEQFF
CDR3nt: TGCAGTGCTAGGACAGTCGGCCGCAGCAATGAGCAGTTCTTC

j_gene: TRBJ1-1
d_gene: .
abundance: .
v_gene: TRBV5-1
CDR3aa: CASSFGTGHSNTAAFF
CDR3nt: TGCGCCAGCAGCTTTGGAACGGGACACTCGAACACTGCAGCTTTCTTT

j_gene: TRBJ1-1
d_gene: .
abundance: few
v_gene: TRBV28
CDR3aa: CASRNREGNTEAFF
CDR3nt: TGTGCCAGCAGAAACAGGGAGGGGAACACTGAAGCTTTCTTT

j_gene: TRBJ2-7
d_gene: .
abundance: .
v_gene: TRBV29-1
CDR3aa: CSATPNGQDTYEQYF
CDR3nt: TGCAGCGCCACGCCGAATGGGCAGGACACCTACGAGCAGTACTTC

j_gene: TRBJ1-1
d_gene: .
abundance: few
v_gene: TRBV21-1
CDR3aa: CASGISEAFF
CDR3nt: TGTGCCAGCGGCATAAGTGAAGCTTTCTTT

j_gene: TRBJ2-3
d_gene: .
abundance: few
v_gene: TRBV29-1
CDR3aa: CSVEVQDIGLYTDTQYF
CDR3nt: TGCAGCGTTGAAGTCCAGGATATAGGGCTGTACACAGATACGCAGTATTTT

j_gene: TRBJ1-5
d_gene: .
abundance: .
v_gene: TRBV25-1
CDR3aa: CASSSGRTQPQHF
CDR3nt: TGTGCCAGCAGTTCGGGGAGGACTCAGCCCCAGCATTTT

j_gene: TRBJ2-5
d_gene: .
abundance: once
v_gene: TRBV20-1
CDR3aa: CSAPRDSAAETQYF
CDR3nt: TGCAGTGCTCCCAGGGACTCCGCGGCAGAGACCCAGTACTTC

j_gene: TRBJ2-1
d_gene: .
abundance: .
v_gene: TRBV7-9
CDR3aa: CASSFSGTEVVEQFF
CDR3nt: TGTGCCAGCAGCTTTTCGGGGACCGAGGTTGTTGAGCAGTTCTTC

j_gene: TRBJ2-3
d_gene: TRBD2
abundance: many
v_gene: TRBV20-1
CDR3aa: CSATELRGATDTQYF
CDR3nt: TGCAGTGCTACCGAATTGCGGGGGGCCACAGATACGCAGTATTTT

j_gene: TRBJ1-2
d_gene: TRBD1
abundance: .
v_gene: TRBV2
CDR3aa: CAGRTDREVNYTF
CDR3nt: TGTGCCGGCAGGACGGACAGGGAAGTGAACTACACCTTC

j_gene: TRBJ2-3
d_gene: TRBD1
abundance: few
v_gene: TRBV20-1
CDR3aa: CSASGQGANTDTQYF
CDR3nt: TGCAGTGCTAGTGGACAGGGGGCAAACACAGATACGCAGTATTTT

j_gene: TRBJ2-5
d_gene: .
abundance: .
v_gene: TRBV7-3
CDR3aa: CASSATALQEAQYF
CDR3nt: TGTGCCAGCAGCGCGACAGCTTTACAAGAGGCCCAGTACTTC

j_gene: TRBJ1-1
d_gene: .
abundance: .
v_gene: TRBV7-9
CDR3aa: CASSSQGSSKPEAFF
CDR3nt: TGTGCCAGCAGCAGCCAGGGGTCTTCGAAGCCTGAAGCTTTCTTT

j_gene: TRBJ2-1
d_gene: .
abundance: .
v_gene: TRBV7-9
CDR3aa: CASSLGSRLLVNEQFF
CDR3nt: TGTGCCAGCAGCTTAGGAAGCAGGCTGCTGGTCAATGAGCAGTTCTTC

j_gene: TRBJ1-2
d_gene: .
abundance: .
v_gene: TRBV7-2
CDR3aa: CASSLKAGGGYGYTF
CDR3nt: TGTGCCAGCAGCTTAAAAGCCGGGGGAGGCTATGGCTACACCTTC

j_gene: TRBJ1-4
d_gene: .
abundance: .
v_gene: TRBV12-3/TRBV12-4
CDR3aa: CASSFGGFGNEKLFF
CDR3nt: TGTGCCAGCAGTTTTGGGGGCTTTGGTAATGAAAAACTGTTTTTT

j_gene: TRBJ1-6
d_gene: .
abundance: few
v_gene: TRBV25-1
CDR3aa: CASRETGLYSPLHF
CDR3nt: TGTGCCAGCAGGGAGACAGGCCTTTATTCACCCCTCCACTTT

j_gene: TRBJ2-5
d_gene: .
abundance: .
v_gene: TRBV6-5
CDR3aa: CASSPPGRNNEQYF
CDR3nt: TGTGCCAGCAGTCCCCCGGGGAGAAACAATGAGCAGTACTTC

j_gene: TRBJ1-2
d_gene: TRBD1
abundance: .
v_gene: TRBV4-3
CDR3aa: CASSQEGDRDYTF
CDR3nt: TGCGCCAGCAGCCAAGAAGGGGACAGGGATTACACCTTC

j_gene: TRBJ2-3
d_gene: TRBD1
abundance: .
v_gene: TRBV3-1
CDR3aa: CASSQDRGGRATDTQYF
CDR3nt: TGTGCCAGCAGCCAAGATAGAGGGGGCCGAGCCACAGATACGCAGTATTTT

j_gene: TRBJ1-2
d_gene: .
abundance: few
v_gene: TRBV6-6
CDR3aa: CASRRDIGSGGYTF
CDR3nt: TGTGCCAGCAGGCGGGACATTGGATCGGGTGGCTACACCTTC

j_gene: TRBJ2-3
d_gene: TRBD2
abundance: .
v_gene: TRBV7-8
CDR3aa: CASSPNSGGNTDTQYF
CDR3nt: TGTGCCAGCAGCCCCAATAGCGGGGGGAACACAGATACGCAGTATTTT

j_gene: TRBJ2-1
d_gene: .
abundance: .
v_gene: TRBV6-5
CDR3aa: CASSYSDPWAEDSDNEQFF
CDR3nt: TGTGCCAGCAGTTATAGCGACCCCTGGGCCGAGGATTCTGACAATGAGCAGTTCTTC

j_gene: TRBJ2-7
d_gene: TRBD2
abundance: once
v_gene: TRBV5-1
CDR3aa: CASSPGGAGGYNEQYF
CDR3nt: TGCGCCAGCAGTCCTGGGGGAGCGGGGGGATACAATGAGCAGTACTTC

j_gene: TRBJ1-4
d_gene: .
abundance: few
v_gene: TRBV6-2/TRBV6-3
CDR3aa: CASSFPTGHLDDPSEKLFF
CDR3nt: TGTGCCAGCAGTTTCCCGACCGGACACCTCGACGATCCGAGTGAAAAACTGTTTTTT

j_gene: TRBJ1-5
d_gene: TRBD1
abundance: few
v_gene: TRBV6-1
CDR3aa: CASGRPGQGLNSNQPQHF
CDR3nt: TGTGCCAGCGGCCGACCGGGACAGGGGCTTAATAGCAATCAGCCCCAGCATTTT

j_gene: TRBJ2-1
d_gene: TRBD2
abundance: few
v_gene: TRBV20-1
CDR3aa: CSARGLAGGPSEQFF
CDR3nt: TGCAGTGCTAGAGGCTTAGCGGGGGGGCCCAGTGAGCAGTTCTTC

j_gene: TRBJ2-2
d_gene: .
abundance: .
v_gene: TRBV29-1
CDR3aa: CSATVNTGELFF
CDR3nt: TGCAGCGCTACAGTGAACACCGGGGAGCTGTTTTTT

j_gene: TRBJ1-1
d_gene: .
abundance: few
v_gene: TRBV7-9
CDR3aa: CASSAQRTAMNTEAFF
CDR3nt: TGTGCCAGCAGCGCTCAGAGGACAGCGATGAACACTGAAGCTTTCTTT

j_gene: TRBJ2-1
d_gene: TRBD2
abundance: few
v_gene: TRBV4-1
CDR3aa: CASSQPSGGEQFF
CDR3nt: TGCGCCAGCAGCCAACCTTCGGGGGGTGAGCAGTTCTTC

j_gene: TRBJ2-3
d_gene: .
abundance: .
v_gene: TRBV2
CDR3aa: CASSSRPLGAHTQYF
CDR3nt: TGTGCCAGCTCTTCGAGACCCCTCGGGGCACATACGCAGTATTTT

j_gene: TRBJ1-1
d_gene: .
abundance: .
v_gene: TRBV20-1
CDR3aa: CSARPPGGNTEAFF
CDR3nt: TGCAGTGCTAGACCCCCGGGGGGGAACACTGAAGCTTTCTTT

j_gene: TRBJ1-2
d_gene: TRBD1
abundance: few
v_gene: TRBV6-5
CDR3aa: CASSYSGGAGGYTF
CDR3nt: TGTGCCAGCAGTTATTCAGGGGGCGCGGGGGGCTACACCTTC

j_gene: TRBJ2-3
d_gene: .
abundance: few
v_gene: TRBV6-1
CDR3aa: CASSEEVPASPDTQYF
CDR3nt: TGTGCCAGCAGTGAAGAGGTTCCGGCCTCGCCGGATACGCAGTATTTT

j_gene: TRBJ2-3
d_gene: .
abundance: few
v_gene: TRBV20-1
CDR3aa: CSARVPPGVSGTDTQYF
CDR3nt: TGCAGTGCTAGAGTACCACCGGGGGTGTCGGGCACAGATACGCAGTATTTT

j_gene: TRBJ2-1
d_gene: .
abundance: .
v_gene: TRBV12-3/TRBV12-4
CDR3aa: CASSFQDWNEQFF
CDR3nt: TGTGCCAGCAGTTTTCAAGACTGGAATGAGCAGTTCTTC

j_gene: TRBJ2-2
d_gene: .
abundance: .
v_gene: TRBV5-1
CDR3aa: CASSPDSSGELFF
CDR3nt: TGCGCCAGCAGCCCGGACAGCAGCGGGGAGCTGTTTTTT

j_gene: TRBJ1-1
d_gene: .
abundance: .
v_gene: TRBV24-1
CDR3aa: CAVTNGAGTEAFF
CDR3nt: TGTGCCGTCACGAATGGAGCGGGCACTGAAGCTTTCTTT

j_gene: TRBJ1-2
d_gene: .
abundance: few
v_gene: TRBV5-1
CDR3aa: CASSLTPGPDGYTF
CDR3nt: TGCGCCAGCAGCTTGACACCCGGCCCGGATGGCTACACCTTC

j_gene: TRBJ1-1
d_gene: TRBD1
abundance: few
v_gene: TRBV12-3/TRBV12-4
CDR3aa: CASTATGITEAFF
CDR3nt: TGTGCCAGCACCGCGACAGGGATCACTGAAGCTTTCTTT

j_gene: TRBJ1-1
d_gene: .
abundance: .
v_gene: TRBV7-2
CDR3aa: CASLGGGREAFF
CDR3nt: TGTGCCAGCCTCGGTGGGGGCCGTGAAGCTTTCTTT

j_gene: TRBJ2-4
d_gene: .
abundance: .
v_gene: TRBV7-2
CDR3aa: CASSLMTGWAKNIRYF
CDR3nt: TGTGCCAGCAGCTTGATGACGGGATGGGCCAAAAACATTCGGTACTTC

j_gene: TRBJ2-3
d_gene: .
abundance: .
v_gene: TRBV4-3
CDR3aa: CASSPRLSASTDTQYF
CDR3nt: TGCGCCAGCAGCCCTCGACTAAGTGCTAGCACAGATACGCAGTATTTT